The rows below give T cell receptor beta chains drawn from one sample of a study of memory CD4+ T cells and cytomegalovirus serostatus. Assay: immunoSEQ multiplex PCR; the TCRdb copy retains only in-frame clones and omits some. This repertoire shows over 35,000 clones, roughly 78% found once; its top ten account for approximately 0.97%. The specimen sequenced was memory CD4+ T cells from blood. All receptors derive from an adult in good health and CMV-seronegative. Both conserved end residues are part of each CDR3. Fields, in order: V gene, D gene, clone size, J gene, CDR3 protein, CDR3 DNA. The D gene is left open where the match is weak. Expanded clones are given a class, and other clones once, few, many or no size at all.

>TRBV19|TRBD1|.|TRBJ1-5
CASSIGTVKDQPQHF
TGTGCCAGTAGTATTGGGACAGTCAAAGATCAGCCCCAGCATTTT
>TRBV30|.|once|TRBJ1-2
CAWIGGQLQNGYTF
TGTGCCTGGATCGGGGGGCAGTTACAGAATGGCTACACCTTC
>TRBV19|TRBD1|medium-sized|TRBJ1-5
CASSIAQGGSNQPQHF
TGTGCCAGTAGTATAGCCCAGGGGGGGAGCAATCAGCCCCAGCATTTT
>TRBV5-1|TRBD1|.|TRBJ2-4
CASSLRQGVAKNIQYF
TGCGCCAGCAGCTTGAGACAGGGTGTGGCCAAAAACATTCAGTACTTC
>TRBV6-7|TRBD2|.|TRBJ2-3
CASRGETSGARIYSTDTQYF
TGTGCCAGCAGAGGCGAGACTAGCGGGGCGCGGATATATAGCACAGATACGCAGTATTTT
>TRBV5-6|.|.|TRBJ2-3
CASSPNAGFTDTQYF
TGTGCCAGCAGCCCGAATGCGGGGTTCACAGATACGCAGTATTTT
>TRBV7-3|TRBD2|.|TRBJ2-3
CASSLGLAGGPDTQYF
TGTGCCAGCAGCTTGGGACTAGCGGGGGGGCCCGATACGCAGTATTTT
>TRBV29-1|.|once|TRBJ1-2
CSATGTANYGYTF
TGCAGCGCCACGGGGACGGCTAACTATGGCTACACCTTC
>TRBV19|.|.|TRBJ1-5
CASSARAQGRNQPQHF
TGTGCCAGTAGTGCCAGGGCCCAGGGGAGAAATCAGCCCCAGCATTTT
>TRBV4-2|.|.|TRBJ2-1
CASSQAGGGAYNEQFF
TGTGCCAGCAGCCAAGCAGGAGGGGGCGCGTACAATGAGCAGTTCTTC
>TRBV5-4|TRBD1|.|TRBJ1-6
CASSFLQGQNSPLHF
TGTGCCAGCAGCTTTCTACAGGGGCAAAATTCACCCCTCCACTTT
>TRBV5-1|.|.|TRBJ2-2
CASSLRQVNTGELFF
TGCGCCAGCAGCCTCCGACAGGTGAACACCGGGGAGCTGTTTTTT
>TRBV25-1|TRBD1|.|TRBJ1-2
CASSGDSSHYGYTF
TGTGCCAGCAGTGGGGACAGCAGTCACTATGGCTACACCTTC
>TRBV9|.|.|TRBJ1-4
CASSVTGLNNEKLFF
TGTGCCAGCAGCGTAACTGGACTAAATAATGAAAAACTGTTTTTT
>TRBV28|.|.|TRBJ1-5
CASSNRNQPQHF
TGTGCCAGCAGCAACAGGAATCAGCCCCAGCATTTT
>TRBV27|.|.|TRBJ2-1
CASSHTSYNEQFF
TGTGCCAGCAGTCATACCAGCTACAATGAGCAGTTCTTC
>TRBV10-3|TRBD2|.|TRBJ2-3
CAISGSGGSSSTDTQYF
TGTGCCATCAGTGGTAGCGGGGGTTCTTCTAGCACAGATACGCAGTATTTT
>TRBV7-2|TRBD1|.|TRBJ2-7
CASSLGQFYEQYF
TGTGCCAGCAGCTTGGGACAGTTTTACGAGCAGTACTTC
>TRBV7-2|TRBD2|.|TRBJ2-5
CASSLISGGAETQYF
TGTGCCAGCAGCTTAATTAGCGGGGGGGCGGAGACCCAGTACTTC
>TRBV29-1|TRBD1|few|TRBJ2-2
CSARTGTTGELFF
TGCAGCGCCAGGACAGGGACAACCGGGGAGCTGTTTTTT
>TRBV19|.|.|TRBJ2-7
CASSKGDFHSYEQYF
TGTGCCAGTAGTAAGGGCGACTTTCACTCCTACGAGCAGTACTTC
>TRBV7-2|TRBD2|.|TRBJ2-7
CASSESSGGAYEQYF
TGTGCCAGCAGCGAATCTAGCGGGGGGGCCTACGAGCAGTACTTC
>TRBV7-2|.|few|TRBJ2-2
CASSLGSPIDGELFF
TGTGCCAGCAGCTTAGGATCCCCAATCGACGGGGAGCTGTTTTTT
>TRBV4-3|.|few|TRBJ1-2
CASSQDLRGGGYTF
TGCGCCAGCAGCCAAGATCTCAGGGGTGGTGGCTACACCTTC
>TRBV7-2|TRBD1|.|TRBJ2-5
CASSKRGLETQYF
TGTGCCAGCAGCAAGAGGGGGCTTGAGACCCAGTACTTC
>TRBV6-1|.|.|TRBJ2-7
CASSEARLASYEQYF
TGTGCCAGCAGTGAAGCCCGCTTAGCCTCCTACGAGCAGTACTTC
>TRBV4-3|TRBD2|.|TRBJ2-1
CASSQGRLAGARTEQFF
TGCGCCAGCAGCCAAGGACGACTAGCGGGTGCCCGCACTGAGCAGTTCTTC
>TRBV2|TRBD1|.|TRBJ1-5
CASSERQGALGNQPQHF
TGTGCCAGCAGTGAACGACAGGGGGCTCTTGGCAATCAGCCCCAGCATTTT
>TRBV7-2|.|.|TRBJ2-7
CANSPPGGLTYEQYF
TGTGCCAACAGCCCCCCCGGAGGGTTAACCTACGAGCAGTACTTC
>TRBV27|.|.|TRBJ1-4
CASRSGPLEKLFF
TGTGCCAGCAGGTCAGGCCCCCTTGAAAAACTGTTTTTT